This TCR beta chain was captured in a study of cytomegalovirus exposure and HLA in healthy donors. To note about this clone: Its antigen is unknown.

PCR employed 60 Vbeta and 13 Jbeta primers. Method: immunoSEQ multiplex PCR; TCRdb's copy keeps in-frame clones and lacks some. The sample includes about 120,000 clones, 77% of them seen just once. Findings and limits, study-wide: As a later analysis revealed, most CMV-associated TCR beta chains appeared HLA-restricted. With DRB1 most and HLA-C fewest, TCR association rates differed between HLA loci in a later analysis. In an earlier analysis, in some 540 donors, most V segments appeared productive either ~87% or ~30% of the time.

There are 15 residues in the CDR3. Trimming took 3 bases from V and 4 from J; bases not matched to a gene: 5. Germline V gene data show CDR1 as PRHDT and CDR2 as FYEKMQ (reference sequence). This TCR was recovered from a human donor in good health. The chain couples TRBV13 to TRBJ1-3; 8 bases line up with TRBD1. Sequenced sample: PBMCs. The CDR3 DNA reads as TGTGCCAGCAGCTTCAGGGGGCGCGGAGGAAACACCATATATTTT. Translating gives CASSFRGRGGNTIYF.